This T cell receptor (beta chain) is drawn from a study of monozygotic twins with inflammatory bowel disease. Germline V CDR1 and CDR2: LNHNV, YYDKDF (reference sequence). The CDR3 is 14 amino acids. TCRdb reprocessed the 5' RACE reads, with one entry per CDR3 protein and no DNA. This sample's clone table lists 300,000 to 400,000 distinct CDR3 sequences. This clonotype originated in a human donor with ulcerative colitis or Crohn's disease, or a healthy co-twin of an affected twin (not recorded which). This chain joins TRBV15 and TRBJ1-2; TCRdb's D gene call, TRBD1, goes unchecked for lack of DNA. Source material: blood. CDR3 sequence reads: CATSRDRGLYGYTF.